Below, 15 T cell receptor beta chains from the same sample are listed, as sequenced in a study of shared clonotypes between healthy human individuals. Clones were sequenced by immunoSEQ multiplex PCR, and TCRdb holds only the in-frame ones, with some missing. In the table there are about 2.4 million clones, 85% to 95% of which are singletons. Sequencing was performed on naive CD4+ T cells sorted from blood. Specified subset: CD45RA+ positively selected. The origin of the receptors is a man between 18 and 29 years old in good health.

The V gene is TRBV5-1, the J gene TRBJ1-4; 9 bases match TRBD1. Germline trimming cut 4 bases from V and 4 bases from J; bases unmatched to any gene: 5. Per germline, CDR1 SGHRS and CDR2 YFSETQ. This CDR3 spans 15 amino acids. DNA of the CDR3: TGCGCCAGCAGCCAAACAGGGGGCAGTAATGAAAAACTGTTTTTT. Translated, it gives CASSQTGGSNEKLFF.

Of note for this clone: Other DNA sequences in this sample translate to the same CDR3. The chain combines TRBV30 with TRBJ2-5, with 12 bases identical to TRBD1. The CDR3 has 18 residues. The germline gives CDR1 GTSNPN, CDR2 SVGIG (reference sequence). Trimming cost V 0 bases and J 5 bases; bases outside gene matches: 13. CDR3 region: CAWSVRRDRGRFVETQYF. The CDR3 nucleotides are TGTGCCTGGAGTGTACGGAGGGACAGGGGGCGCTTTGTCGAGACCCAGTACTTC.

The chain links TRBV9 to TRBJ2-3; no reliable D call. The CDR3 length is 15 residues. CDR1 and CDR2 from the germline V gene are SGDLS and YYNGEE. The V gene lost 5 bases and the J gene lost 3 bases, with 16 bases spanning the gap. The CDR3 loop reads CASSPLPLGTDTQYF. In nucleotides, the CDR3 is TGTGCCAGCAGTCCGTTACCTCTCGGGACAGATACGCAGTATTTT. The variable domain in full, with the rest retrieved from reference TRBV9 and TRBJ2-3, is DSGVTQTPKHLITATGQRVTLRCSPRSGDLSVYWYQQSLDQGLQFLIQYYNGEERAKGNILERFSAQQFPDLHSELNLSSLELGDSALYFCASSPLPLGTDTQYFGPGTRLTVL.

The chain's CDR3 is CAGRRTGTSTDTQYF. The CDR3 region has the DNA TGTGCCGGACGGCGAACAGGGACTAGCACAGATACGCAGTATTTT. The rearrangement links TRBV2 to TRBJ2-3; D is perhaps TRBD1 or TRBD2 (6 bases each). CDR1 and CDR2 from the germline V gene are SNHLY and FYNNEI. Trimming pared 11 bases from V and 0 bases from J, leaving 18 bases between. This CDR3 comprises 15 residues.

V gene TRBV18 combines with J gene TRBJ1-2, with 7 bases identical to TRBD1. The CDR3 contains 13 residues. The V and J ends lost 2 bases and 8 bases, in that order; junction bases with no gene match: 5. CDR1 and CDR2 (germline): KGHSH, LQKENI. Here the CDR3 DNA reads TGTGCCAGCTCACCAGGGAGGGGGCTCGGCTACACCTTC. Its protein is CASSPGRGLGYTF.

This chain connects TRBV11-2 to TRBJ2-3, with 8 positions matching TRBD2. Germline CDR1 reads SGHAT; CDR2 reads FQNNGV. The CDR3 is made up of 16 amino acids. Trimming at V came to 0 bases and at J to 2 bases, leaving 4 bases not matched to a gene. For the CDR3, the DNA is TGTGCCAGCAGCTTAGATCTAGCGGGTGTCACAGATACGCAGTATTTT. Its protein product is CASSLDLAGVTDTQYF.

The CDR3 nucleotides read TGTGCCAGCAGATCCCTTGGCGGGAGGGCGAACAATGAGCAGTTCTTC. It specifies CASRSLGGRANNEQFF. This rearrangement joins TRBV27 to TRBJ2-1, with 9 bases aligning to TRBD2. After removal of 6 bases from V and 5 bases from J, the junction contained 11 bases not matched to a gene. Germline CDR1 and CDR2: MNHEY and SMNVEV (reference sequence). The CDR3 is 16 amino acids.

The rearrangement joins TRBV18 to TRBJ2-3; unclear D gene. This CDR3 has 14 amino acids. Trimming cost V 0 bases and J 4 bases, with 8 bases left between them. Germline-derived CDR1 and CDR2 are KGHSH and LQKENI. In DNA form, the CDR3 reads TGTGCCAGCTCACCACCGGTTTTTGCAGATACGCAGTATTTT. Residues: CASSPPVFADTQYF.

The chain uses TRBV5-4 and TRBJ2-7, with TRBD1 matching over 8 bases. CDR3 length: 15 amino acids. The germline V gene encodes CDR1 SGHNT and CDR2 YYREEE (reference sequence). V shed 5 bases and J 2 bases; nucleotides not matched to a gene: 9. The CDR3 nucleotides are TGTGCCAGCAGTTTGCTACAGGGGGGCCCCTACGAGCAGTACTTC. Translating gives CASSLLQGGPYEQYF.

This chain joins TRBV6-6 and TRBJ2-5, with D possibly called TRBD1 or TRBD2 (6 bases each). The CDR3 is 13 residues long. Germline-derived CDR1 and CDR2 are MNHNY and SVGAGI (reference sequence). The V end was cut by 8 bases, the J end by 5 bases, with 15 bases between. The CDR3 region is CASSLGGGETQYF. The CDR3 DNA is TGTGCCAGCTCCCTAGGAGGGGGGGAGACCCAGTACTTC.

This chain joins TRBV21-1 and TRBJ2-5; the listed D gene, TRBD2, was not tested against the DNA. TRBV21-1 is marked as a pseudogene. There are 19 residues in the CDR3. The CDR3 DNA reads as TGTGCCAGCAGCAAAGCGCTTAGGAGAGAGGCGGGAGGCCAAGAGACCCAGTACTTC. Translated: CASSKALRREAGGQETQYF.

The V call is TRBV4-1, the J call TRBJ2-2; D not certain. V was shortened by 6 bases and J by 2 bases, with 13 bases between the two germline ends. Germline values: CDR1 MGHRA, CDR2 YSYEKL. This CDR3 spans 15 amino acids. The CDR3 DNA sequence: TGCGCCAGCAGTTTAGCTAGTTTAAACACCGGGGAGCTGTTTTTT. The encoded protein is CASSLASLNTGELFF.

The chain employs TRBV11-2 and TRBJ2-1; possibly TRBD2 for D (6 bases). The CDR3 contains 13 residues. Germline loops: CDR1 SGHAT, CDR2 FQNNGV. The V end was cut by 9 bases, the J end by 6 bases, with 15 bases between. In DNA form, the CDR3 reads TGTGCCAGTACAACGGGACTTTTCAATGAGCAGTTCTTC. Translation: CASTTGLFNEQFF.

The CDR3 spells CASGARTANTEAFF. CDR3 nucleotide sequence: TGTGCCAGCGGAGCGCGGACAGCGAACACTGAAGCTTTCTTT. The chain combines TRBV6-1 with TRBJ1-1; D might be TRBD1 (6 bases). This CDR3 is 14 amino acids long. The germline CDR1 and CDR2 sequences are MNHNS and SASEGT. V was cut by 8 bases and J by 1 base, with 14 bases left in between.

A note on this clone: The sample has other DNA sequences that encode this CDR3 too. The rearrangement links TRBV5-1 to TRBJ1-2; TRBD1 matches at 10 bases. V was clipped by 3 bases and J by 2 bases; unmatched bases: 4. CDR3 length equals 15 residues. Germline assignment: CDR1 SGHRS and CDR2 YFSETQ. CDR3 DNA sequence: TGCGCCAGCAGCTACGGACAGGGGGGAAACTATGGCTACACCTTC. This translates into CASSYGQGGNYGYTF.